This T cell receptor (beta chain) stems from a study of monozygotic twins with inflammatory bowel disease. Per germline, CDR1 MNHNY and CDR2 SVGAGI (reference sequence). There are 14 residues in the CDR3. TCRdb re-analyzed the 5' RACE reads; it lists each CDR3 protein once, without DNA. Across over 150,000 distinct CDR3 sequences, the top ten clones capture under 3.5% of the sample. The rearrangement joins TRBV6-6 to TRBJ2-4. Material for sequencing was blood. This TCR derives from a human donor with ulcerative colitis or Crohn's disease, or a healthy co-twin of an affected twin (not recorded which). The CDR3 is CASKGGLAKNIQYF.